A single sample gave rise to the 29 T cell receptor beta chains below, sequenced in a study of blood T cell repertoires in COVID-19. Assay: immunoSEQ multiplex PCR; the TCRdb copy retains only in-frame clones and omits some. The repertoire consists of over 200,000 clones, with just under 90% occurring once and the leading ten covering less than 3%. Sequencing input: peripheral blood. The receptors originated from a man aged 25-45 years with COVID-19, enrolled during active disease.

The rearrangement joins TRBV29-1 to TRBJ2-1; TRBD2 aligns across 8 bases. The ends lost 0 bases at V and 11 bases at J; junction bases unmatched: 9. Germline CDR1 and CDR2: SQVTM and ANQGSEA. There are 14 residues in the CDR3. CDR3 in amino acids: CSVEDPGLARQQFF. In DNA form, the CDR3 reads TGCAGCGTTGAAGATCCCGGACTAGCCCGTCAGCAGTTCTTC.

The genes are TRBV30 and TRBJ1-2; 8 bases match TRBD1. V shed 8 bases and J 2 bases; nucleotides not matched to a gene: 7. Germline V CDR1 and CDR2: GTSNPN, SVGIG (reference sequence). The CDR3 sequence is 13 residues long. CDR3 loop: CAADRGSNYGYTF. The CDR3 DNA is TGTGCCGCAGACAGGGGCTCGAACTATGGCTACACCTTC.

V is TRBV29-1 and J is TRBJ1-2; 11 nucleotides line up with TRBD1. Germline trimming cut 7 bases from V and 7 bases from J; bases unmatched to any gene: 2. The CDR3 runs 11 residues. Germline lookup yields CDR1 SQVTM and CDR2 ANQGSEA. The CDR3 reads CSAGTGGGYTF. CDR3 DNA sequence: TGCAGCGCAGGGACAGGGGGTGGCTACACCTTC.

The gene calls are TRBV5-6 and TRBJ2-1; possibly TRBD2 for D (5 bases). Germline CDR1 reads SGHDT; CDR2 reads YYEEEE. Trimming stripped 3 bases from V and 0 bases from J, with 13 bases between. The length of the CDR3 is 16 residues. CDR3 loop: CASSSRRGSSYNEQFF. CDR3 nucleotides: TGTGCCAGCAGCTCCCGTCGAGGGAGCTCCTACAATGAGCAGTTCTTC. The full variable domain, with the rest looked up from reference TRBV5-6 and TRBJ2-1, is DAGVTQSPTHLIKTRGQQVTLRCSPKSGHDTVSWYQQALGQGPQFIFQYYEEEERQRGNFPDRFSGHQFPNYSSELNVNALLLGDSALYLCASSSRRGSSYNEQFFGPGTRLTVL.

The CDR3 loop is CASSPDTSYYEQYF. CDR3 sequence (DNA): TGTGCCAGCAGCCCGGACACATCCTATTACGAGCAGTACTTC. The chain recombines TRBV9 with TRBJ2-7; D might be TRBD1 (5 bases). The CDR3 has 14 residues. Germline CDR1 reads SGDLS; CDR2 reads YYNGEE. V lost 4 bases and J lost 4, with 15 bases in between.

The chain joins TRBV11-2 to TRBJ2-2, with D tentatively TRBD2 (7 bases). Germline V gene data show CDR1 as SGHAT and CDR2 as FQNNGV. This CDR3 is 16 amino acids long. V shed 0 bases and J shed 6 bases, with 14 bases lying between them. Written as DNA, the CDR3 is TGTGCCAGCAGCTTAGATTCGGGGGGCATGGCCGGGGAGCTGTTTTTT. This gives the protein CASSLDSGGMAGELFF.

The rearrangement joins TRBV5-6 to TRBJ1-2; 10 nucleotides match TRBD1. There are 13 residues in the CDR3. CDR1 is SGHDT and CDR2 is YYEEEE in the germline V gene. J gave up 6 bases and V 4 bases, and 3 bases lay outside the gene matches. The CDR3 protein is CASSMTGGDGYTF. Here the CDR3 DNA reads TGTGCCAGCAGCATGACAGGGGGCGATGGCTACACCTTC.

This sequence joins TRBV7-9 and TRBJ2-3; D is perhaps TRBD1 (5 bases). Germline V gene data show CDR1 as SEHNR and CDR2 as FQNEAQ (reference sequence). The CDR3 contains 17 residues. Trimming removed 2 bases at V and 0 bases at J, with 15 bases between. The CDR3 DNA follows: TGTGCCAGCAGCTTATGGGGCAAAAAGGCCAGCACAGATACGCAGTATTTT. Translated, it gives CASSLWGKKASTDTQYF.

V usage is TRBV28 and J usage is TRBJ1-2; 7 nucleotides match TRBD1. V trimming: 2 bases; J trimming: 4 bases; junction bases outside the gene matches: 4. CDR3 length: 14 residues. CDR1 MDHEN and CDR2 SYDVKM come from the germline V gene. The CDR3 coding sequence is TGTGCCAGCAGTTTACAGACAGGGCCCTATGGCTACACCTTC. Amino acids: CASSLQTGPYGYTF.

The CDR3 region has the DNA TGTGCCAGCAGTTATCTGAAGATAGACACTGAAGCTTTCTTT. Translating gives CASSYLKIDTEAFF. The chain couples TRBV6-6 to TRBJ1-1; no clear D. CDR1 and CDR2 from the germline V gene are MNHNY and SVGAGI (reference sequence). Trimming removed 3 bases at V and 3 bases at J, with 11 bases between. The CDR3 length is 14 residues.

This sequence joins TRBV30 and TRBJ2-7; a weak D match, TRBD2 (7 bases). V dropped 3 bases and J dropped 2 bases, with 14 bases sitting between them. The CDR3 spans 14 residues. Germline lookup yields CDR1 GTSNPN and CDR2 SVGIG (reference sequence). In DNA form, the CDR3 reads TGTGCCTGGAGGAGGGGGGGAGCGACCTACGAGCAGTACTTC. This gives the protein CAWRRGGATYEQYF.

This sequence joins TRBV24-1 and TRBJ2-5; no clear D. In germline, CDR1 is KGHDR, CDR2 SFDVKD. CDR3 length: 13 residues. V was clipped by 3 bases and J by 1 base, with 5 bases between them. Written as DNA, the CDR3 is TGTGCCACCAGTGATCAGGTCCAAGAGACCCAGTACTTC. It encodes CATSDQVQETQYF.

The V and J genes are TRBV6-5 and TRBJ2-3; D is possibly TRBD1 (8 bases). Trimming took 5 bases from V and 3 from J, leaving 15 bases between them. The germline gives CDR1 MNHEY, CDR2 SVGAGI. This CDR3 is 15 amino acids long. The CDR3 coding sequence is TGTGCCAGCAGTCGACAGGGGAGGGAAACAGATACGCAGTATTTT. Encoded protein: CASSRQGRETDTQYF.

The genes are TRBV24-1 and TRBJ2-3; D might be TRBD2 (6 bases). This CDR3 has 15 amino acids. V shed 1 base and J shed 6 bases, with 13 bases lying between them. Germline-derived CDR1 and CDR2 are KGHDR and SFDVKD. The chain's CDR3 is CATSDLAGAQDTQYF. The DNA for the CDR3 is TGTGCCACCAGTGATTTAGCGGGTGCCCAGGATACGCAGTATTTT.

The chain uses TRBV16 and TRBJ1-1; D is undetermined. CDR3 size: 14 residues. The V gene's germline CDR1 is KGHSY and CDR2 FQNENV. V was pared by 1 base and J by 1 base, with 7 bases between. The CDR3, as DNA: TGTGCCAGCAGCCAATTCTCAGGGAACACTGAAGCTTTCTTT. Translating gives CASSQFSGNTEAFF.

The V call is TRBV7-9, the J call TRBJ1-4, with TRBD1 matching over 7 bases. The CDR3 runs 14 residues. V shed 3 bases and J 7 bases; nucleotides not matched to a gene: 5. CDR1 is SEHNR, CDR2 FQNEAQ, per germline (reference sequence). The CDR3, as DNA: TGTGCCAGCAGCTTGGGACAGTGGAGTGAAAAACTGTTTTTT. This codes for CASSLGQWSEKLFF.

V is TRBV5-5 and J is TRBJ1-2; 8 nucleotides line up with TRBD1. The CDR3 runs 15 residues. With 0 bases clipped from V and 4 bases from J, the junction kept 5 bases outside the gene matches. CDR1 is SGHKS, CDR2 YYEKEE, per germline (reference sequence). The CDR3 protein is CASSLGTGGFYGYTF. The CDR3 DNA sequence: TGTGCCAGCAGCTTGGGTACAGGGGGATTCTATGGCTACACCTTC.

The chain joins TRBV6-6 to TRBJ1-1, with 7 bases aligning to TRBD1. The germline gives CDR1 MNHNY, CDR2 SVGAGI (reference sequence). The V segment lost 7 bases and the J segment 3 bases; nucleotides outside the gene matches: 2. The CDR3 spans 12 residues. CDR3 coding DNA: TGTGCCAGCAATCAGGGGGACACTGAAGCTTTCTTT. The encoded protein is CASNQGDTEAFF.

The gene calls are TRBV6-4 and TRBJ1-5, with TRBD1 identical over 9 bases. Germline trimming cut 6 bases from V and 3 bases from J; bases unmatched to any gene: 9. Germline lookup yields CDR1 MRHNA and CDR2 SNTAGT. This CDR3 region has 16 residues. The CDR3 DNA sequence: TGTGCCAGCAGGGATTCCGGGACAGGGTACAATCAGCCCCAGCATTTT. This encodes CASRDSGTGYNQPQHF.

The gene calls are TRBV19 and TRBJ2-7, with TRBD2 matching 7 bases. V was clipped by 2 bases and J by 3 bases; unmatched bases: 7. The CDR3 has 15 amino acids. Germline V gene sequence: CDR1 LNHDA, CDR2 SQIVND (reference sequence). The DNA of the CDR3 is TGTGCCAGTAGTATAAAGCGGGGAACCATCTACGAGCAGTACTTC. Translation gives CASSIKRGTIYEQYF.

The chain combines TRBV7-6 with TRBJ2-7; 13 bases map to TRBD2. Trimming cost V 3 bases and J 3 bases; bases outside gene matches: 2. Looked up from germline, CDR1 is SGHVS and CDR2 is FNYEAQ. This CDR3 region has 15 residues. CDR3 protein: CASSFTSGGVYEQYF. DNA of the CDR3: TGTGCCAGCAGCTTTACTAGCGGGGGGGTCTACGAGCAGTACTTC.

The chain is built from TRBV3-1 (or the pseudogene TRBV3-2) and TRBJ2-3; TRBD1 is a possible D gene (6 bases). The CDR3 runs to 17 residues. Germline CDR1 and CDR2: LGHDT and YNNKEL (reference sequence). Between the trimmed V and J ends, which lost 0 bases and 6 bases, there was a span of 19 bases. The CDR3 sequence is CASSQDNFTGYGDTQYF. CDR3 in DNA: TGTGCCAGCAGCCAAGATAATTTTACAGGGTATGGGGATACGCAGTATTTT.

This clone has only one observation. Here the CDR3 reads CASSIKTGGNQPQHF. The CDR3 bases are TGTGCCAGCTCAATAAAGACAGGGGGCAATCAGCCCCAGCATTTT. The chain couples TRBV28 to TRBJ1-5; 8 nucleotides match TRBD1. This CDR3 is built from 15 residues. The germline CDR1 and CDR2 sequences are MDHEN and SYDVKM. The V segment lost 8 bases and the J segment 2 bases; nucleotides outside the gene matches: 8.

The chain has TRBV7-2 and TRBJ2-3; the match to TRBD2 covers 9 bases. Germline V gene data show CDR1 as SGHTA and CDR2 as FQGNSA. This CDR3 region has 14 residues. The trim removed 3 bases at V and 6 bases at J, leaving 4 bases unmatched. The CDR3 DNA sequence: TGTGCCAGCAGCTTTAGCGGGGGTGCGGATACGCAGTATTTT. As protein: CASSFSGGADTQYF.

This rearrangement joins TRBV18 to TRBJ1-1; D perhaps matches TRBD1 (5 bases). The CDR3 runs 16 residues. V shed 3 bases and J shed 1 base, with 15 bases lying between them. Germline lookup yields CDR1 KGHSH and CDR2 LQKENI. The CDR3 nucleotides are TGTGCCAGCTCACCGAACCAGGGTTCGGCGAACACTGAAGCTTTCTTT. Residues: CASSPNQGSANTEAFF.

The J gene is TRBJ2-7, the V gene TRBV6-5; 8 positions match TRBD2. Germline-derived CDR1 and CDR2 are MNHEY and SVGAGI. The ends lost 6 bases at V and 4 bases at J; junction bases unmatched: 8. The CDR3 totals 14 residues. The CDR3 here is CASRPPGGRYEQYF. CDR3 in DNA: TGTGCCAGCAGACCCCCGGGGGGGAGGTACGAGCAGTACTTC.

This clone occurred a few times. The chain employs TRBV6-6 and TRBJ2-7; TRBD1 agrees at 8 bases. This CDR3 has 20 residues. The ends lost 6 bases at V and 1 base at J; junction bases unmatched: 23. The germline CDR1 and CDR2 sequences are MNHNY and SVGAGI (reference sequence). The DNA for the CDR3 is TGTGCCAGCAGCCCGATTCTCCCGGGACAGGACCCCTTGAGTTCCTACGAGCAGTACTTC. It is translated as CASSPILPGQDPLSSYEQYF.

The chain combines TRBV5-4 with TRBJ2-5; D uncertain. V was trimmed by 5 bases and J by 5 bases, leaving 7 bases between them. The CDR3 covers 11 residues. Germline loops: CDR1 SGHNT, CDR2 YYREEE (reference sequence). The CDR3 here is CASSSLETQYF. The CDR3 nucleotides read TGTGCCAGCAGTTCACTCGAGACCCAGTACTTC.

J is TRBJ2-3 and V is TRBV5-6; D unclear. V lost 4 bases and J 0 bases, leaving 21 bases between the germline ends. CDR3 length equals 18 residues. Germline assignment: CDR1 SGHDT and CDR2 YYEEEE. CDR3 in amino acids: CASSARIGLPTSTDTQYF. DNA of the CDR3: TGTGCCAGCAGCGCCCGAATCGGGTTGCCAACTAGCACAGATACGCAGTATTTT. The full variable domain, completed using reference TRBV5-6 and TRBJ2-3, is DAGVTQSPTHLIKTRGQQVTLRCSPKSGHDTVSWYQQALGQGPQFIFQYYEEEERQRGNFPDRFSGHQFPNYSSELNVNALLLGDSALYLCASSARIGLPTSTDTQYFGPGTRLTVL.